This paragraph reports one T cell receptor (beta chain). The antigen remains unidentified. This specimen comes from a study of memory CD4+ T cells and cytomegalovirus serostatus. Study outcomes and limitations: Suggested: most of the CMV-linked TCR signature lies in CD4+ memory cells.

The sort gate was single viable CD3+CD4+CD8-CD45RO+ cells for memory CD4+ T cells. TCRdb's copy holds only in-frame clones and misses some; the assay was immunoSEQ multiplex PCR. The top ten hold less than 4.5% of the sample, which has about 92,000 clones, about four fifths seen once. The CDR3 consists of 14 residues. Between the trimmed V and J ends, which lost 5 bases and 0 bases, there was a span of 10 bases. Germline CDR1 is SGHRS and CDR2 is YFSETQ. The clonotype was recovered from an adult in good health and CMV-seropositive. Sequenced input: memory CD4+ T cells from blood. The genes are TRBV5-1 and TRBJ2-3; D not resolved. The CDR3 DNA follows: TGCGCCAGCAGTTTCGACAAAAGCACAGATACGCAGTATTTT. As protein: CASSFDKSTDTQYF.